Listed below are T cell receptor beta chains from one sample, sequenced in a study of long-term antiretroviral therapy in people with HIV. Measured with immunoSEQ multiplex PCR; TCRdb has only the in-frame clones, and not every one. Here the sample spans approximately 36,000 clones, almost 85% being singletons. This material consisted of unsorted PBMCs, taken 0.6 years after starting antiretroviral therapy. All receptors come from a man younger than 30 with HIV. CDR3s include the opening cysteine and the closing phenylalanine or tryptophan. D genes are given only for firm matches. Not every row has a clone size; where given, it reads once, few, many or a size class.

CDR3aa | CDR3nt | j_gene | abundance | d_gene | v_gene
CASSLEQGASDGYTF | TGTGCCAGCTCACTAGAACAGGGGGCCTCGGATGGCTACACCTTC | TRBJ1-2 | . | TRBD1 | TRBV18
CATSRAGSSSGNTIYF | TGTGCCACCAGCAGAGCTGGCAGTTCCTCTGGAAACACCATATATTTT | TRBJ1-3 | . | . | TRBV15
CASSPDREYASGNTIYF | TGTGCCAGCTCACCAGACAGGGAGTACGCCTCTGGAAACACCATATATTTT | TRBJ1-3 | . | TRBD1 | TRBV18
CASTPTPGHEAFF | TGTGCCAGCACACCGACGCCGGGGCATGAGGCTTTCTTT | TRBJ1-1 | . | . | TRBV27
CASSAGTDKYEQYF | TGTGCCAGCAGTGCAGGGACGGACAAGTACGAGCAGTACTTC | TRBJ2-7 | once | . | TRBV6-5
CASSHAGYGGELFF | TGTGCCAGCAGTCATGCAGGCTACGGCGGGGAGCTGTTTTTT | TRBJ2-2 | . | . | TRBV27
CASSPPPRLHGTDTQYF | TGTGCCAGCAGCCCCCCCCCGAGACTCCATGGCACAGATACGCAGTATTTT | TRBJ2-3 | . | . | TRBV5-6
CASSWGSYNEQFF | TGTGCCAGCAGTTGGGGCTCCTACAATGAGCAGTTCTTC | TRBJ2-1 | . | . | TRBV6-5
CASSFSNEKLFF | TGCGCCAGCAGCTTTTCTAATGAAAAACTGTTTTTT | TRBJ1-4 | . | . | TRBV5-1
CASSQDSDTEAFF | TGCGCCAGCAGCCAAGATTCAGACACTGAAGCTTTCTTT | TRBJ1-1 | . | . | TRBV4-3
CASSPTGLGNNEQFF | TGTGCCAGCAGTCCTACGGGACTAGGGAACAATGAGCAGTTCTTC | TRBJ2-1 | . | TRBD2 | TRBV28
CASSLGMASLSSTDTQYF | TGTGCCAGCAGCTTGGGTATGGCCTCATTAAGTAGCACAGATACGCAGTATTTT | TRBJ2-3 | . | . | TRBV5-6
CAWKGGIWGRTKNIQYF | TGTGCCTGGAAGGGGGGAATCTGGGGTAGGACCAAAAACATTCAGTACTTC | TRBJ2-4 | once | . | TRBV30
CASSSSIVGQGGSGANVLTF | TGTGCCAGCAGCTCCTCCATCGTGGGGCAGGGCGGCTCTGGGGCCAACGTCCTGACTTTC | TRBJ2-6 | . | . | TRBV13
CASSWDRPGDSEAFF | TGTGCCAGTAGTTGGGACAGGCCGGGAGATTCTGAAGCTTTCTTT | TRBJ1-1 | few | TRBD1 | TRBV19
CASSTREYEQYF | TGTGCCAGTAGTACCCGGGAGTACGAGCAGTACTTC | TRBJ2-7 | . | . | TRBV19